This T cell receptor (beta chain) was recovered during a study of early T cells in non-severe SARS-CoV-2 infection. One entry per CDR3 protein, called by TCRdb with MiXCR from the 5' RACE reads. The data contain tens of thousands of distinct CDR3 sequences, 14% to 15% of them seen just once; the ten biggest clones take up approximately 6%. The CDR3 extends over 16 amino acids. Germline assignment: CDR1 DFQATT and CDR2 SNEGSKA (reference sequence). V was pared by 1 base and J by 9 bases, with 23 bases between. Specimen: whole blood. This chain links TRBV20-1 with TRBJ2-3; no firm D call. The receptor comes from an adult who was a healthcare worker with PCR-confirmed SARS-CoV-2 infection or an uninfected control (not recorded which). The CDR3 loop is CSARGARNSASATQYF. The DNA for the CDR3 is TGCAGTGCTAGAGGGGCTCGGAACAGTGCGAGTGCGACGCAGTATTTT.